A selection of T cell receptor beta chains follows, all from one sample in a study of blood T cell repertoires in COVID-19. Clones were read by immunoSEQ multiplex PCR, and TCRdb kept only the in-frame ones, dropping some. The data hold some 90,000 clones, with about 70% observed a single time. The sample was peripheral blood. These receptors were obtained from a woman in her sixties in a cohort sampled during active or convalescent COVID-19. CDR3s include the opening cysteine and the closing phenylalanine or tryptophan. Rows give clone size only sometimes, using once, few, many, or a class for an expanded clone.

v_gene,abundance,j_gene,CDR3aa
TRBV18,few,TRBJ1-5,CASSPGTGGQPQHF
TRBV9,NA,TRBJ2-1,CARSGRGGSYNEQFF
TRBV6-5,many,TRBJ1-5,CASSRAGSNQPQHF
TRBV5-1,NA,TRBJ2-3,CASSDPDRVVADTQYF
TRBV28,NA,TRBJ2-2,CASSPWTLGGDTGELFF
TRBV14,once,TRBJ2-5,CASSQVSRSVRETQYF
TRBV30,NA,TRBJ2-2,CAWRVRTSLTGELFF
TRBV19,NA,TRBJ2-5,CASSIDLGAHRQETQYF
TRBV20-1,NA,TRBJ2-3,CSASGRGSTDTQYF
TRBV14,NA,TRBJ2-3,CASSQSRTGTSTDTQYF
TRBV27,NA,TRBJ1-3,CASSQGIISGNTIYF
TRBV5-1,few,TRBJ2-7,CASSLDPGYEQYF
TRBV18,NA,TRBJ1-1,CASSPSPPGGTTEAFF
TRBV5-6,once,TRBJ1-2,CASRDRGRWGFDYGYTF
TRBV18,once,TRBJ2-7,CASAYRGLYEQYF
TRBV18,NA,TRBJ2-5,CASSIRQGEGETQYF
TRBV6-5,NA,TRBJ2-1,CASSPRRTSKDEQFF
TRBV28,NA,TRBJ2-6,CASSSPAGGRSGANVLTF
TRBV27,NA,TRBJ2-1,CASSWTSGGYNEQFF
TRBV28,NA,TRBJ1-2,CASSTGGANYGYTF
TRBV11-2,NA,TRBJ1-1,CASSFQGAENTEAFF
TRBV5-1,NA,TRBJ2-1,CASSLDTRELEQFF